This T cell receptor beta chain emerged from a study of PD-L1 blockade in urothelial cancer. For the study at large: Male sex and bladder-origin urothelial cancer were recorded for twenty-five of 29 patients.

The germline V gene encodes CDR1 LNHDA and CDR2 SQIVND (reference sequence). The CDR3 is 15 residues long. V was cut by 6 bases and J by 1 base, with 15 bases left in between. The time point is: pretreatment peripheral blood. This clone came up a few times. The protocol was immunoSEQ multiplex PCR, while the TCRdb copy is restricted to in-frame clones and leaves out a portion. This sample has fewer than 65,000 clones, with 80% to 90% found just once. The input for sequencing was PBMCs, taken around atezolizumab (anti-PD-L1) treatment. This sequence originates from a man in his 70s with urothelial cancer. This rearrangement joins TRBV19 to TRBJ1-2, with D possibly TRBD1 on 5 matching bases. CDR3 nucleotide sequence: TGTGCCAGTAGAGTTCCGCGCGGGGGTAACTATGGCTACACCTTC. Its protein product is CASRVPRGGNYGYTF.